The 28 T cell receptor beta chains listed next were all sequenced from one sample in a study of shared T cell receptors in the human thymus. Method: immunoSEQ multiplex PCR; TCRdb's copy keeps in-frame clones and lacks some. The sample shows approximately 660,000 clones, 88% of them seen only once. Another study also made use of these data, one on human thymus T cells.

The source material was thymocytes. These receptor sequences come from a boy in the first two years of life with a congenital heart defect.

The chain joins TRBV5-6 to TRBJ2-7; no firm D call. Trimming cost V 4 bases and J 0 bases, with 14 bases left between them. The CDR3 totals 15 residues. The germline V gene encodes CDR1 SGHDT and CDR2 YYEEEE. The CDR3 nucleotides read TGTGCCAGCAGCCATCCCCACAACAACTCCTACGAGCAGTACTTC. This sequence encodes CASSHPHNNSYEQYF.

The V and J genes are TRBV7-8 and TRBJ2-3; D gene uncertain. Germline loops: CDR1 SGHVS, CDR2 FQNEAQ. V was shortened by 5 bases and J by 2 bases, with 17 bases between the two germline ends. This CDR3 is 16 amino acids long. CDR3 DNA sequence: TGTGCCAGCAGCCCATACCCAGAGGCTTACACAGATACGCAGTATTTT. Protein product: CASSPYPEAYTDTQYF.

This chain links TRBV30 with TRBJ2-7; 11 bases align to TRBD1. After removal of 2 bases from V and 5 bases from J, the junction contained 8 bases not matched to a gene. The germline V gene has CDR1 GTSNPN and CDR2 SVGIG (reference sequence). The CDR3 has 15 residues. The CDR3 bases are TGTGCCTGGAGTATTACATCGGGACAGGGGGACGAGCAGTACTTC. It is translated as CAWSITSGQGDEQYF.

The chain carries TRBV7-2 and TRBJ1-2; D unclear. The germline gives CDR1 SGHTA, CDR2 FQGNSA. V lost 0 bases and J 6 bases, leaving 8 bases between the germline ends. CDR3 length: 13 residues. CDR3 sequence: CASSLARENGYTF. As DNA, the CDR3 is TGTGCCAGCAGCTTAGCGCGAGAGAATGGCTACACCTTC.

This sequence joins TRBV12-5 and TRBJ2-2; TRBD2 might be the D (5 bases). Germline assignment: CDR1 LGHNT and CDR2 FRNRAP. V dropped 4 bases and J dropped 3 bases, with 9 bases sitting between them. The length of the CDR3 is 14 residues. CDR3 DNA sequence: TGTGCTAGTGGTTGGACTGGGGACACCGGGGAGCTGTTTTTT. It specifies CASGWTGDTGELFF.

This clone was counted once. The chain links TRBV18 to TRBJ1-4, with TRBD1 as a possible D gene (6 bases). The CDR3 length is 13 residues. From germline, CDR1 is KGHSH and CDR2 LQKENI. Trimming removed 3 bases at V and 12 bases at J, with 14 bases between. The CDR3 loop is CASSPPLNRELFF. In DNA, the CDR3 is TGTGCCAGCTCACCGCCCCTCAACAGGGAACTGTTTTTT.

The V gene is TRBV10-3, the J gene TRBJ2-7; TRBD1 matches at 8 bases. CDR1 is ENHRY, CDR2 SYGVKD, per germline. This CDR3 contains 14 residues. V lost 7 bases to trimming and J lost 4 bases; unmatched junction nucleotides: 9. The CDR3 DNA follows: TGTGCCATCAAAAGGACAGGGAGAACTTACGAGCAGTACTTC. It encodes CAIKRTGRTYEQYF.

J is TRBJ1-4 and V is TRBV7-9, with TRBD1 matching 9 bases. The CDR3 contains 14 residues. The junction had 4 bases not matched to a gene; V was cut back by 5 bases and J by 6 bases. CDR1 SEHNR and CDR2 FQNEAQ come from the germline V gene (reference sequence). CDR3 amino acids: CASSPRDRDEKLFF. The CDR3 DNA is TGTGCCAGCAGCCCCCGGGACAGGGATGAAAAACTGTTTTTT.

This clone was observed a single time. This chain connects TRBV28 to TRBJ2-3, with a tentative D call TRBD2 (6 bases). This CDR3 region has 11 residues. The V gene's germline CDR1 is MDHEN and CDR2 SYDVKM. V gave up 10 bases and J gave up 6 bases, with 11 bases separating them. The chain's CDR3 is CATGAGDTQYF. CDR3 nucleotides: TGTGCCACCGGGGCGGGGGATACGCAGTATTTT.

The DNA for the CDR3 is TGTGCCAGCAGCCTCCCGACGCCTAGCGGCTACACAGATACGCAGTATTTT. Protein sequence: CASSLPTPSGYTDTQYF. The V and J genes are TRBV7-8 and TRBJ2-3; TRBD2 matches 7 bases. Germline assignment: CDR1 SGHVS and CDR2 FQNEAQ. The CDR3 is 17 amino acids. The junction had 13 bases not matched to a gene; V was cut back by 5 bases and J by 2 bases.

The chain combines TRBV6-5 with TRBJ2-1; tentative D call: TRBD2 (7 bases). The V end lost 0 bases, the J end lost 7 bases, and 16 bases lay between the germline ends. CDR1 and CDR2 (germline): MNHEY, SVGAGI. This CDR3 is built from 16 residues. The CDR3 sequence is CASSYSEGGGRNEQFF. The CDR3 DNA sequence: TGTGCCAGCAGTTACTCCGAGGGGGGGGGCCGGAATGAGCAGTTCTTC.

This chain links TRBV28 with TRBJ2-7; the match to TRBD1 covers 7 bases. CDR1 and CDR2 (germline): MDHEN, SYDVKM. The length of the CDR3 is 17 residues. V trimming: 0 bases; J trimming: 5 bases; junction bases outside the gene matches: 13. CDR3: CASSLCRKQGPRDEQYF. The DNA for the CDR3 is TGTGCCAGCAGTTTATGCCGAAAACAGGGGCCCCGGGACGAGCAGTACTTC. Using reference TRBV28 and TRBJ2-7 for the parts outside the CDR3, the full variable domain is DVKVTQSSRYLVKRTGEKVFLECVQDMDHENMFWYRQDPGLGLRLIYFSYDVKMKEKGDIPEGYSVSREKKERFSLILESASTNQTSMYLCASSLCRKQGPRDEQYFGPGTRLTVT.

This clone was found once. This rearrangement joins TRBV6-5 to TRBJ1-2; D is perhaps TRBD1 (5 bases). The CDR3 loop spans 13 amino acids. The V end was cut by 7 bases, the J end by 8 bases, with 17 bases between. Looked up from germline, CDR1 is MNHEY and CDR2 is SVGAGI. For the CDR3, the DNA is TGTGCCAGCACTACCGCCGGGGGGGAAGGCTACACCTTC. Translated: CASTTAGGEGYTF.

The chain combines TRBV10-2 with TRBJ2-1, with 8 bases aligning to TRBD2. V gave up 4 bases and J gave up 5 bases; unmatched junction bases: 13. CDR1 WSHSY and CDR2 SAAADI come from the germline V gene. This CDR3 has 17 residues. CDR3 sequence (DNA): TGCGCCAGCAGTGGTTGGACTAGCCCGAACCCCCACAATGAGCAGTTCTTC. Residues: CASSGWTSPNPHNEQFF.

The chain carries TRBV25-1 and TRBJ2-3; 14 nucleotides match TRBD2. The CDR3 spans 17 residues. In germline, CDR1 is MGHDK, CDR2 SYGVNS. With V trimmed by 3 bases and J by 4 bases, 6 bases remained unmatched. The DNA of the CDR3 is TGTGCCAGCAGTGAGTGGACTAGCGGGAGGATCGCAGATACGCAGTATTTT. This encodes CASSEWTSGRIADTQYF.

V usage is TRBV15 and J usage is TRBJ2-7, with D uncertain. The CDR3 covers 13 residues. V lost 4 bases to trimming and J lost 7 bases, with 14 bases between them. Germline V lookup: CDR1 LNHNV, CDR2 YYDKDF (reference sequence). The CDR3 bases are TGTGCCACCAGCACCCGGCGTGGGCATGAGCAGTACTTC. Translating gives CATSTRRGHEQYF.

The J gene is TRBJ2-1, the V gene TRBV4-2, with TRBD2 identical over 10 bases. Germline values: CDR1 LGHNA, CDR2 YNFKEQ. The CDR3 is made up of 16 amino acids. After removal of 0 bases from V and 9 bases from J, the junction contained 8 bases not matched to a gene. The CDR3 loop reads CASSQDYSGGTGEQFF. DNA for the CDR3: TGTGCCAGCAGCCAAGACTATAGCGGGGGGACTGGTGAGCAGTTCTTC.

The chain couples TRBV29-1 to TRBJ2-7, with 13 bases identical to TRBD2. The CDR3 covers 14 residues. The ends lost 7 bases at V and 2 bases at J; junction bases unmatched: 5. The germline V gene has CDR1 SQVTM and CDR2 ANQGSEA. In DNA, the CDR3 is TGCAGCGCCGGACTAGCGGGAGAAACCTACGAGCAGTACTTC. It specifies CSAGLAGETYEQYF.

The rearrangement joins TRBV27 to TRBJ2-1; TRBD2 is a possible D gene (5 bases). CDR1 is MNHEY and CDR2 is SMNVEV in the germline V gene (reference sequence). The CDR3 consists of 16 residues. The V gene lost 6 bases and the J gene lost 2 bases, with 17 bases spanning the gap. CDR3 bases: TGTGCCAGCAGCCGGTCTAGCCGACACCCCTACAATGAGCAGTTCTTC. It yields the protein CASSRSSRHPYNEQFF.

The chain employs TRBV7-4 and TRBJ1-1; D is ambiguous. V dropped 5 bases and J dropped 5 bases, with 18 bases sitting between them. The CDR3 is 15 amino acids. Germline assignment: CDR1 SGHVT and CDR2 SQSDAQ. DNA for the CDR3: TGTGCCAGCAGCCCAGGTCCGGCCAGGAAAACTGAAGCTTTCTTT. Its translation is CASSPGPARKTEAFF.

The gene calls are TRBV10-2 and TRBJ2-3; a weak D match, TRBD1 (5 bases). V was clipped by 7 bases and J by 4 bases, with 12 bases between them. Germline CDR1 WSHSY, CDR2 SAAADI. The CDR3 sequence is 13 residues long. The CDR3 here is CASTGRPSDTQYF. CDR3 nucleotide sequence: TGCGCCAGCACAGGGCGGCCCTCAGATACGCAGTATTTT.

The chain's CDR3 is CASSLAGREVEAFF. DNA of the CDR3: TGTGCCAGCAGCTTGGCCGGCAGGGAGGTTGAAGCTTTCTTT. This chain joins TRBV5-6 and TRBJ1-1, with D possibly TRBD1 on 5 matching bases. The CDR3 loop spans 14 amino acids. CDR1 and CDR2 (germline): SGHDT, YYEEEE. Trimming cost V 0 bases and J 7 bases, with 13 bases left between them. Supplemented by reference TRBV5-6 and TRBJ1-1, the full variable domain reads DAGVTQSPTHLIKTRGQQVTLRCSPKSGHDTVSWYQQALGQGPQFIFQYYEEEERQRGNFPDRFSGHQFPNYSSELNVNALLLGDSALYLCASSLAGREVEAFFGQGTRLTVV.

The CDR3 bases are TGTGCCAGCAGCTTAGCGCCTAGCGGGAGGGACTACACCGGGGAGCTGTTTTTT. It translates to CASSLAPSGRDYTGELFF. The chain joins TRBV7-2 to TRBJ2-2; TRBD2 agrees at 12 bases. Germline lookup yields CDR1 SGHTA and CDR2 FQGNSA. The CDR3 is 18 residues long. Trimming removed 0 bases from V and 3 bases from J; junction bases left unmatched: 5.

This chain uses TRBV30 with TRBJ2-5; 9 bases match TRBD2. CDR1 is GTSNPN, CDR2 SVGIG, per germline (reference sequence). The CDR3 totals 15 residues. J was trimmed by 4 bases and V by 2 bases; bases with no gene match: 8. The DNA for the CDR3 is TGTGCCTGGAGTCCCCGGCGGGAGGGCCGAGAGACCCAGTACTTC. Residues: CAWSPRREGRETQYF.

V usage is TRBV5-1 and J usage is TRBJ2-5, with 7 bases lining up with TRBD1. The CDR3 totals 14 residues. CDR1 and CDR2 (germline): SGHRS, YFSETQ. The V and J ends lost 4 bases and 4 bases, in that order; junction bases with no gene match: 7. The CDR3: CASSTLRDRETQYF. The CDR3 coding sequence is TGCGCCAGCAGCACCCTCCGGGACAGAGAGACCCAGTACTTC.

The rearrangement uses TRBV9 and TRBJ1-1; 8 positions agree with TRBD1. The CDR3 runs to 16 residues. The V gene end was trimmed by 3 bases and the J gene end by 3 bases; junction bases not matched to a gene: 10. CDR1 SGDLS and CDR2 YYNGEE come from the germline V gene. The CDR3 loop reads CASSETRGRGDTEAFF. The DNA of the CDR3 is TGTGCCAGCAGCGAAACCAGGGGGCGCGGGGACACTGAAGCTTTCTTT. The whole variable domain, filled in from reference TRBV9 and TRBJ1-1, reads DSGVTQTPKHLITATGQRVTLRCSPRSGDLSVYWYQQSLDQGLQFLIQYYNGEERAKGNILERFSAQQFPDLHSELNLSSLELGDSALYFCASSETRGRGDTEAFFGQGTRLTVV.

The V call is TRBV7-9, the J call TRBJ2-5, with 7 bases aligning to TRBD2. The CDR3 totals 16 residues. CDR1 and CDR2 (germline): SEHNR, FQNEAQ (reference sequence). V lost 5 bases, J lost 5 bases, and 14 bases stayed unmatched. This CDR3 reads CASSPRGSGTLETQYF. DNA for the CDR3: TGTGCCAGCAGCCCCCGAGGGAGCGGGACTTTGGAGACCCAGTACTTC.

The chain recombines TRBV29-1 with TRBJ2-1; D might be TRBD2 (9 bases). Germline lookup yields CDR1 SQVTM and CDR2 ANQGSEA. The CDR3 runs 18 residues. V lost 6 bases and J lost 7, with 31 bases in between. CDR3 nucleotide sequence: TGCAGCGTGACCGACAGGGGAGGGTCTAGCGGGACTGGGAATGAGCAGTTCTTC. Its translation: CSVTDRGGSSGTGNEQFF.